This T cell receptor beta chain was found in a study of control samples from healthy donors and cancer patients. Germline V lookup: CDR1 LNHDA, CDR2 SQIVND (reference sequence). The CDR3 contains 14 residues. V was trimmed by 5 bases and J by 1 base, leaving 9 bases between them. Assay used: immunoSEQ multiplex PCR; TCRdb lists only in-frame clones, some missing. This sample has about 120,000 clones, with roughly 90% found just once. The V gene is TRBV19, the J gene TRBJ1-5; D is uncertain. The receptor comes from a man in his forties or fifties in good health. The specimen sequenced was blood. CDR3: CASSRIGSNQPQHF. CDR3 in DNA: TGTGCCAGTAGTCGTATTGGGAGCAATCAGCCCCAGCATTTT.